The entry that follows covers one T cell receptor beta chain sequence. Deletions cut 2 bases from V and 4 bases from J, with 14 bases between. The CDR3 runs to 15 residues. Germline values: CDR1 SGHRS, CDR2 YFSETQ. These data originate in a study of control samples from healthy donors and cancer patients. Clones were sequenced by immunoSEQ multiplex PCR, and TCRdb holds only the in-frame ones, with some missing. The sample has just over 150,000 clones, around nine tenths seen once. This TCR was recovered from a man younger than 40 in good health. What was sequenced was blood. The chain employs TRBV5-1 and TRBJ2-3; either TRBD1 or TRBD2 may supply D (6 bases each). This CDR3 is CASSLRGGRADTQYF. CDR3 nucleotide sequence: TGCGCCAGCAGCTTACGAGGGGGGCGGGCAGATACGCAGTATTTT.